This TCR beta chain came from a study of shared T cell receptors in the human thymus. Germline values: CDR1 LGHNA, CDR2 YSLEER. V gave up 6 bases and J gave up 3 bases, with 8 bases separating them. The CDR3 runs to 12 residues. Using immunoSEQ multiplex PCR, the repertoire was profiled, and TCRdb retains in-frame clones only, with some absent. The sample records approximately 760,000 clones, 80% to 90% being singletons. This sample also belongs to another study, concerning human thymus T cells.

The sequenced material came from thymocytes. This sequence was found in a girl under three years old with a congenital heart defect. The chain uses TRBV4-3 and TRBJ1-1; D is possibly TRBD1 (6 bases). The CDR3 protein is CASSPGDTEAFF. The CDR3 region has the DNA TGCGCCAGCAGTCCAGGGGACACTGAAGCTTTCTTT.